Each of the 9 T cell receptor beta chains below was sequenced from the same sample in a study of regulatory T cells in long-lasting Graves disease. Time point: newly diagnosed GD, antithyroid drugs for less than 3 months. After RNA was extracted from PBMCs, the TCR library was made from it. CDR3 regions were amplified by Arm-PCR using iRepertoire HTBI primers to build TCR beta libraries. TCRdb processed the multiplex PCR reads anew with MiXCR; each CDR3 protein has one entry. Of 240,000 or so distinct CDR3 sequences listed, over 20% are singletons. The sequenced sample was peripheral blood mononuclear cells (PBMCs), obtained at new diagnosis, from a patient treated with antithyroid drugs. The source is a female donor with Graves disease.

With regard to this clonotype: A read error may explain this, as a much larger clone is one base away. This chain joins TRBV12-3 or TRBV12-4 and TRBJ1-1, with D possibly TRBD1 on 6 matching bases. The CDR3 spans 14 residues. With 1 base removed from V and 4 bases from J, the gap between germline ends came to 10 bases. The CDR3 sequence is CASSLGPGVTEAFF. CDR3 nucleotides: TGTGCCAGCAGTTTAGGCCCAGGGGTCACTGAAGCTTTCTTT.

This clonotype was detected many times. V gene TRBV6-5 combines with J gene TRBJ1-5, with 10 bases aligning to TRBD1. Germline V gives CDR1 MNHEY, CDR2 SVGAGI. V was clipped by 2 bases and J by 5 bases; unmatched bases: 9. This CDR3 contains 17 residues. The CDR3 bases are TGTGCCAGCAGTTACCCCCCCGGACAGGGGGGCCATCAGCCCCAGCATTTT. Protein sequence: CASSYPPGQGGHQPQHF.

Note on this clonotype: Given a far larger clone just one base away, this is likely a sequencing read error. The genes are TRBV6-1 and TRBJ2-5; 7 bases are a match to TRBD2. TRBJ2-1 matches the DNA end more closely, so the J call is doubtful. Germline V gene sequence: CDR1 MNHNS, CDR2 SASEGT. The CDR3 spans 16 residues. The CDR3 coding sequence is TGTGCCAGCAGTCCGGCAACTAGCGAGACTAGGGGTGAGCAGTTCTTC. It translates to CASSPATSETRGEQFF.

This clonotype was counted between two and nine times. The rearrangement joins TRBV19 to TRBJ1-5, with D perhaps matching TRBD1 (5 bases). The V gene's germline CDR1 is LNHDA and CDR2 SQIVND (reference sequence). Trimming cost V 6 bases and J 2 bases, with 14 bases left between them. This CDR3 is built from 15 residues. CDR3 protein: CASSASRVGNQPQHF. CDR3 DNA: TGTGCCAGTAGCGCCTCCAGGGTGGGCAATCAGCCCCAGCATTTT.

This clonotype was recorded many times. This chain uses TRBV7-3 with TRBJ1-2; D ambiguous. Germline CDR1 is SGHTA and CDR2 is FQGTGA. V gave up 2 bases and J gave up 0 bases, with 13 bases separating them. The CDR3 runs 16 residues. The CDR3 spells CASSLAAQVSNYGYTF. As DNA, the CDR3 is TGTGCCAGCAGCTTAGCGGCCCAGGTCTCTAACTATGGCTACACCTTC.

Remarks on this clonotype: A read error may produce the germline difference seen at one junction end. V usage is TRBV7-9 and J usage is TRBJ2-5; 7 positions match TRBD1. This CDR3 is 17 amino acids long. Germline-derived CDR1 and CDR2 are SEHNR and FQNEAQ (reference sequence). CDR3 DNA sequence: TGTGCCAGTAGCTTAGAGCTGGACAGGCGGTACCAAGAGACCCAGTACTTC. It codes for CASSLELDRRYQETQYF.

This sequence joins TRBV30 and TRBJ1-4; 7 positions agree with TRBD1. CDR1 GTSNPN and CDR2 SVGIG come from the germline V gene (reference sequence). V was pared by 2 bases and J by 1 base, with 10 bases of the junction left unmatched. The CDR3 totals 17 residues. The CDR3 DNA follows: TGTGCCTGGAGTCCCCTCTATTGGGACAGAACTAATGAAAAACTGTTTTTT. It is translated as CAWSPLYWDRTNEKLFF.

This CDR3 reads CASSDRDRGMNEQFF. The DNA of the CDR3 is TGTGCCAGCAGTGACCGGGACAGGGGGATGAATGAGCAGTTCTTC. The chain is built from TRBV12-3 or TRBV12-4 and TRBJ2-1; 11 nucleotides agree with TRBD1. With 5 bases clipped from V and 7 bases from J, the junction kept 7 bases outside the gene matches. This CDR3 is built from 15 residues.

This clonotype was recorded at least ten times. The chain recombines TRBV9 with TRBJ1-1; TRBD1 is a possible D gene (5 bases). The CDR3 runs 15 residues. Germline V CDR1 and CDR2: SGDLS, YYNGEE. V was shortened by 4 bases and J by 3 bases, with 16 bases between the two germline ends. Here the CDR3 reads CASSPSSRGYTEAFF. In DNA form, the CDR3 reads TGTGCCAGCAGCCCAAGCTCAAGGGGATACACTGAAGCTTTCTTT.